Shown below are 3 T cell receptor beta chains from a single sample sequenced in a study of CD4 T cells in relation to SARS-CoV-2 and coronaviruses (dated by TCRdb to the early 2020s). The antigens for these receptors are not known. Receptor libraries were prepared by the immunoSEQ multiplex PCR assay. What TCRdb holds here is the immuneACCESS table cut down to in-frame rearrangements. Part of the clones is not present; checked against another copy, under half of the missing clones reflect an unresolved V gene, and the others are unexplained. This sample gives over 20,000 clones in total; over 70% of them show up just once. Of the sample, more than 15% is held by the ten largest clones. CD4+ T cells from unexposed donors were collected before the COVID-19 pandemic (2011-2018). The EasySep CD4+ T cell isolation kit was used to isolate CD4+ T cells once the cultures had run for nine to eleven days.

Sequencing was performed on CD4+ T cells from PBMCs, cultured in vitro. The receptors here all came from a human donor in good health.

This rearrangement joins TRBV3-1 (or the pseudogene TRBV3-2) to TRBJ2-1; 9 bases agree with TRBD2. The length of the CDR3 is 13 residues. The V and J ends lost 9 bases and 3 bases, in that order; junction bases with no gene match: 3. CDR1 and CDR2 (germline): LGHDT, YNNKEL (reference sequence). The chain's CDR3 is CASGSGSYNEQFF. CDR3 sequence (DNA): TGTGCCAGTGGTAGCGGGAGCTACAATGAGCAGTTCTTC.

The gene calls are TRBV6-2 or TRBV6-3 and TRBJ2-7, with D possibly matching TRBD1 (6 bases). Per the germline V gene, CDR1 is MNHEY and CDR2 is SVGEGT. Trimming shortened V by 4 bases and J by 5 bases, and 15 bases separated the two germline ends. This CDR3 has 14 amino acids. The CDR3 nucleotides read TGTGCCAGCAGTTCTACAGGGCCGTCGAACGAGCAGTACTTC. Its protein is CASSSTGPSNEQYF.

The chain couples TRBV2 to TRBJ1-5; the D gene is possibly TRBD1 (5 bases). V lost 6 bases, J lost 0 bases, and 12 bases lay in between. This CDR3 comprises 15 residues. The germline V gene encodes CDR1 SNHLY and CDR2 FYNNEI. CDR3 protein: CASRPGGYSNQPQHF. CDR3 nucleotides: TGTGCCAGCAGGCCCGGGGGGTATAGCAATCAGCCCCAGCATTTT.